This TCR beta chain is drawn from a study of T cell repertoires in cytomegalovirus infection. Study-wide context: Public TCR beta signature analysis indicated the presence of both CMV infection and matching HLA type.

This clonotype was found a few times. No antigen is known for it. TCRdb passed the reads through MiXCR, listing each CDR3 protein once. The sample records hundreds of thousands of distinct CDR3 sequences, about two fifths being singletons. Germline-derived CDR1 and CDR2 are SEHNR and FQNEAQ (reference sequence). Between the trimmed V and J ends, which lost 5 bases and 6 bases, there was a span of 15 bases. The CDR3 spans 14 residues. The V call is TRBV7-9, the J call TRBJ2-3, with TRBD2 as a possible D gene (6 bases). The TCR was taken from a human donor in good health (CMV status not recorded). Some clones in this sample may be carry-over from other donors' samples. Here the sequenced sample was cultured PBMCs, taken from culture after CMV antigen stimulation. The CDR3 DNA follows: TGTGCCAGCAGCGAGACGGGAGTAGTTGATACGCAGTATTTT. It specifies CASSETGVVDTQYF. Full variable domain (remainder filled in from reference TRBV7-9 and TRBJ2-3): DTGVSQNPRHKITKRGQNVTFRCDPISEHNRLYWYRQTLGQGPEFLTYFQNEAQLEKSRLLSDRFSAERPKGSFSTLEIQRTEQGDSAMYLCASSETGVVDTQYFGPGTRLTVL.